A selection of T cell receptor beta chains follows, all from one sample in a study of T cells in localized non-small cell lung cancer. TCRdb's copy holds only in-frame clones and misses some; the assay was immunoSEQ multiplex PCR. Of 65,000 to 90,000 clones in the sample, around 82% were seen once. The specimen comprised PBMCs, sampled before any cancer treatment. The receptors were gathered from a man aged 40-75 years with stage II squamous cell lung carcinoma. CDR3s leave out the opening cysteine and the closing phenylalanine or tryptophan. The listing skips clone size in some rows; elsewhere it reads once, few, many or a size class.

13,TRBJ2-7,once,TRBV18,ASSPPPGEAYEQY
12,TRBJ1-5,-,TRBV10-3,AISASAANQPQH
12,TRBJ2-3,few,TRBV29-1,STSLGRGKSTQY
11,TRBJ1-1,many,TRBV6-5,ASSYVFGAEAF
14,TRBJ2-1,few,TRBV19,ASKGVAGALYNEQF
11,TRBJ2-7,few,TRBV14,ASSQRSGFEQY
13,TRBJ1-5,-,TRBV5-8,ASSLGQFSNQPQH
12,TRBJ2-5,-,TRBV5-1,ASSLAGREETQY
11,TRBJ2-7,-,TRBV5-1,ASSLEPGGEQY
13,TRBJ2-1,once,TRBV5-1,ASSLLGTTNNEQF
11,TRBJ2-1,-,TRBV4-1,ASSQDRGYEQF
13,TRBJ2-1,-,TRBV5-1,ASSSARGNLNEQF
13,TRBJ2-1,-,TRBV19,ASTSASGTYNEQF
11,TRBJ2-2,-,TRBV6-5,ASRPPNTGELF
12,TRBJ2-2,-,TRBV10-3,AISESAGTGELF
11,TRBJ2-3,-,TRBV5-4,ASSLRNTDTQY
13,TRBJ2-1,-,TRBV28,ASSFAGSSYNEQF
14,TRBJ2-7,-,TRBV28,ASSLNYGTGNYEQY
15,TRBJ1-5,-,TRBV18,ASSEKRQVHSNQPQH
11,TRBJ2-7,once,TRBV6-1,ASKGRGPYEQY
14,TRBJ2-2,-,TRBV18,ASSPPVRTNTGELF
13,TRBJ2-1,-,TRBV29-1,SVVTGTGFLNEQF